Described below is a single TCR beta chain sequence and its context. TCRdb reprocessed the 5' RACE reads, with one entry per CDR3 protein and no DNA. The sample holds roughly 300,000 distinct CDR3 sequences. The data are from a study of monozygotic twins with inflammatory bowel disease. The CDR3 is 17 amino acids. Germline V gene sequence: CDR1 SGHKS, CDR2 YYEKEE (reference sequence). Sequencing was carried out using blood. The V call is TRBV5-5, the J call TRBJ2-4; TCRdb's D call of TRBD1 is untestable without DNA. The TCR originated in a human donor with ulcerative colitis or Crohn's disease, or a healthy co-twin of an affected twin (not recorded which). CDR3 residues: CASSPTTGEMAKNIQYF.